This is a list of T cell receptor beta chains from one sample in a study of cytomegalovirus exposure and HLA in healthy donors. Libraries were prepared by immunoSEQ multiplex PCR; TCRdb keeps only in-frame clonotypes and omits some of them. The sample holds around 150,000 clones, roughly 85% seen once. The sample comprised PBMCs. Source of these receptors: a man between 35 and 55 years old in good health and CMV-seropositive. Each CDR3 is given with its conserved first and last residue. Each record gives: V gene, J gene, CDR3 protein.

TRBV29-1	TRBJ1-2	CSVEGQGANYGYTF
TRBV28	TRBJ1-5	CASSPGQAWGNQPQHF
TRBV5-1	TRBJ1-1	CASTLVGGSDTEAFF
TRBV9	TRBJ2-5	CASSRQLAGKGETQYF
TRBV29-1	TRBJ2-1	CSVTPRRDNEQFF
TRBV30	TRBJ1-6	CAWSVQEFSPLHF
TRBV10-3	TRBJ1-4	CAISESRKDRVLEKLFF
TRBV5-1	TRBJ2-5	CASSLGGNTYQETQYF
TRBV19	TRBJ1-5	CASSSQRDTLGQPQHF
TRBV28	TRBJ1-2	CASSLNRARVGYTF
TRBV6-4	TRBJ1-2	CASSEMGREGYTF
TRBV29-1	TRBJ2-1	CSASGLAGGFSYNEQFF
TRBV6-1	TRBJ1-3	CASRMNFNLANTIYF
TRBV2	TRBJ1-1	CASNRGQLMNTEAFF
TRBV27	TRBJ2-3	CASSFYSREVYGGTDTQYF
TRBV11-2	TRBJ2-5	CASSLSTGRETQYF
TRBV6-5	TRBJ1-2	CASRSAGWDGYTF
TRBV5-1	TRBJ1-1	CASSPGGTGTNTEAFF
TRBV11-2	TRBJ2-5	CASRVGQGSAQYF
TRBV29-1	TRBJ1-1	CSVEELPNTEAFF
TRBV5-4	TRBJ2-3	CASSLDSSVTDTQYF
TRBV29-1	TRBJ2-3	CSVRVDTQYF
TRBV5-1	TRBJ2-7	CASSLSSAGYSYEQYF
TRBV6-5	.	CASSYGKEAYEQYF
TRBV6-5	TRBJ1-5	CASSPPRADQPQHF
TRBV27	TRBJ2-2	CASSLQVTGELFF
TRBV10-3	TRBJ1-3	CAISDGGVGGNTIYF
TRBV9	TRBJ2-1	CASSVGWEGEGNEQFF
TRBV25-1	TRBJ2-1	CASSIGDSRVPFF
TRBV27	TRBJ2-7	CASSLRPLDSYSSYEQYF
TRBV4-2	TRBJ2-7	CASSQVLMYEQYF
TRBV19	TRBJ1-1	CASSWGVDTEAFF
TRBV15	TRBJ2-2	CATSRGQLLAGELFF
TRBV25-1	TRBJ2-6	CASSTGAGANVLTF
TRBV28	TRBJ1-6	CASSNTGTVNSPLHF
TRBV6-6	TRBJ2-7	CASRSLPGGFSYEQYF
TRBV28	TRBJ1-5	CASSVGQVGRQPQHF
TRBV27	TRBJ1-1	CASSSPGTENTEAFF